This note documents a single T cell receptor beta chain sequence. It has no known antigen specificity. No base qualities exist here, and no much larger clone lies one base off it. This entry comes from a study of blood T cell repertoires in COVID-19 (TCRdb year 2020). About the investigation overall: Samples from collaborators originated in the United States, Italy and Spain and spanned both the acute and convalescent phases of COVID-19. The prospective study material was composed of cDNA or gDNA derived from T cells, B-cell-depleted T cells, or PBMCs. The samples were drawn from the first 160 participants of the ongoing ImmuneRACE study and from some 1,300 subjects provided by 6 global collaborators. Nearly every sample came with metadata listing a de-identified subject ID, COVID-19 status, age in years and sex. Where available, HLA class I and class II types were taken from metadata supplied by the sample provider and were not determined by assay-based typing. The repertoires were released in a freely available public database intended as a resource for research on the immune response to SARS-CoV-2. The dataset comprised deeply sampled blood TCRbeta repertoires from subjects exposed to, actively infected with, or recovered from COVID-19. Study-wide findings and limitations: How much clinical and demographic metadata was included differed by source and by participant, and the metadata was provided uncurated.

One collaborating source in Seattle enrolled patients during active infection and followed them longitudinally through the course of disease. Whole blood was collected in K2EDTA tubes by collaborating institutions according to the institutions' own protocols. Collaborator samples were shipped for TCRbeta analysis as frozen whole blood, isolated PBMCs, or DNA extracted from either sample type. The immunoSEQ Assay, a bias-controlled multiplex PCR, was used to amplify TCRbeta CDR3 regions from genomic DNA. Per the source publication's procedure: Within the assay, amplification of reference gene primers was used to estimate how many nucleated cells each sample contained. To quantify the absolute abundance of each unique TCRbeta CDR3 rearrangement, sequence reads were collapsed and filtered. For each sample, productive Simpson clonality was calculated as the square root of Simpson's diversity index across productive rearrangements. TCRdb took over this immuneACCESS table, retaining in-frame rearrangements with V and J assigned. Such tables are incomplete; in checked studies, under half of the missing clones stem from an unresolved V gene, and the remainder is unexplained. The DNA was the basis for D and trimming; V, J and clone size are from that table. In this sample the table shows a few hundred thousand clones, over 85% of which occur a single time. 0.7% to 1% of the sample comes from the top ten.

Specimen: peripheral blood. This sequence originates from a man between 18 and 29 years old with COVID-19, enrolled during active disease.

The CDR3 reads as follows: CAWREAGGPDNEQFF. The DNA reads as follows: TGTGCCTGGAGGGAAGCGGGAGGGCCGGACAATGAGCAGTTCTTC. The chain was built from TRBV30 and TRBJ2-1; TRBD2 fits 10 bases in the junction. The germline V gene encodes CDR1 GTSNPN and CDR2 SVGIG (reference sequence). The junction shows trimming of 3 bases on V and 5 bases on J, and the gene matches do not reach 7 bases of it. The CDR3, from cysteine to phenylalanine, totals 15 residues. Only the CDR3 region is kept as DNA, spanning 45 bases read in frame from base 1.